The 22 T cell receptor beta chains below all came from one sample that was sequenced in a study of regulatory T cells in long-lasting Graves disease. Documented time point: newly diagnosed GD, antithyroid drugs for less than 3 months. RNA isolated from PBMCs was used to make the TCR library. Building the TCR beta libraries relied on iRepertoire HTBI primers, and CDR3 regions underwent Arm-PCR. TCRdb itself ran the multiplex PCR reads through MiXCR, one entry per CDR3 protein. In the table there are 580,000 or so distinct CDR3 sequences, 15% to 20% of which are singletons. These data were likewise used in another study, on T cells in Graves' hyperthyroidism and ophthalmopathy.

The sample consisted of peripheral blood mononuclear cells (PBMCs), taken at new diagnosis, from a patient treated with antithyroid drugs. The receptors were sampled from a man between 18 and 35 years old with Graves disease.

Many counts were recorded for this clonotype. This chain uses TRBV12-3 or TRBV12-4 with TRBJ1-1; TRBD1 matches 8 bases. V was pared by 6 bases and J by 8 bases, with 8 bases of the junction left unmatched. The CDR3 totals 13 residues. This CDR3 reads CASSYAGGAEAFF. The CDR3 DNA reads TGTGCCAGCAGCTATGCAGGGGGCGCGGAAGCTTTCTTT.

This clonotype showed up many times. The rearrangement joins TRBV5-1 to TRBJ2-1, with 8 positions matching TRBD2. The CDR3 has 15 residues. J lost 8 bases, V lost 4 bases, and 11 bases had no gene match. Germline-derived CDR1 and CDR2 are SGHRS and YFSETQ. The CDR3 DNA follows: TGCGCCAGCAGCCCGGAACTAGCGGCTTACCATGAGCAGTTCTTC. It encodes CASSPELAAYHEQFF.

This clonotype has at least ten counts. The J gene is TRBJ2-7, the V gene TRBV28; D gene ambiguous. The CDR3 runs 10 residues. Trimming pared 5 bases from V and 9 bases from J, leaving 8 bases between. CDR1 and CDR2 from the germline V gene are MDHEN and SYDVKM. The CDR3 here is CASSRIRQYF. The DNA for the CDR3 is TGTGCCAGCAGTCGCATCCGGCAGTACTTC.

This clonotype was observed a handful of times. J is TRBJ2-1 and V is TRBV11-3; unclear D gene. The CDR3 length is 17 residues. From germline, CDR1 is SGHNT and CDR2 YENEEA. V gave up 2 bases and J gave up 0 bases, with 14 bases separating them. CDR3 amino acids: CASSLWEAGSSYNEQFF. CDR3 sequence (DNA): TGTGCCAGCAGCTTATGGGAAGCCGGTAGCTCCTACAATGAGCAGTTCTTC.

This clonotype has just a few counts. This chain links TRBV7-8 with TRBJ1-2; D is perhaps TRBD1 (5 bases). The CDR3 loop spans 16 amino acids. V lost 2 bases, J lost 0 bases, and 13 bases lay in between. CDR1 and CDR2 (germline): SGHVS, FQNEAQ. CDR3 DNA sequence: TGTGCCAGCAGCTTAATGGGGACGGAAGCTAACTATGGCTACACCTTC. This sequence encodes CASSLMGTEANYGYTF. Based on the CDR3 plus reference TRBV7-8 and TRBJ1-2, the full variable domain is GAGVSQSPRYKVAKRGQDVALRCDPISGHVSLFWYQQALGQGPEFLTYFQNEAQLDKSGLPSDRFFAERPEGSVSTLKIQRTQQEDSAVYLCASSLMGTEANYGYTFGSGTRLTVV.

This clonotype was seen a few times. CDR3 sequence (DNA): TGTGCCAGCAGGTTTACCGGGGAGCTGTTTTTT. It is translated as CASRFTGELFF. The gene calls are TRBV11-2 and TRBJ2-2; D uncertain. V was clipped by 6 bases and J by 5 bases, with 4 bases between them. CDR3 size: 11 residues. CDR1 SGHAT and CDR2 FQNNGV come from the germline V gene. Based on the CDR3 plus reference TRBV11-2 and TRBJ2-2, the full variable domain is EAGVAQSPRYKIIEKRQSVAFWCNPISGHATLYWYQQILGQGPKLLIQFQNNGVVDDSQLPKDRFSAERLKGVDSTLKIQPAKLEDSAVYLCASRFTGELFFGEGSRLTVL.

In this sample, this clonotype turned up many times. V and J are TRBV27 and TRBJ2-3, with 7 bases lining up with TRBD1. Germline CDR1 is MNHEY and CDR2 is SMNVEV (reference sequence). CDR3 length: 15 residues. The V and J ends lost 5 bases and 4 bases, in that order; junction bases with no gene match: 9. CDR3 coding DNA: TGTGCCAGCAGTATCGACAGGGCTCGGGCAGATACGCAGTATTTT. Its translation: CASSIDRARADTQYF.

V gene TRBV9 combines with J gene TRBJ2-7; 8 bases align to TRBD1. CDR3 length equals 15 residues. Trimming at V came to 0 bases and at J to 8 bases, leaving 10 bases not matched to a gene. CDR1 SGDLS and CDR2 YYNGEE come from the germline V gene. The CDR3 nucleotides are TGTGCCAGCAGCGTAGATTTTCGACAGGGGCACAAGCAGTACTTC. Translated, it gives CASSVDFRQGHKQYF. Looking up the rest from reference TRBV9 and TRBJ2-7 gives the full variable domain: DSGVTQTPKHLITATGQRVTLRCSPRSGDLSVYWYQQSLDQGLQFLIQYYNGEERAKGNILERFSAQQFPDLHSELNLSSLELGDSALYFCASSVDFRQGHKQYFGPGTRLTVT.

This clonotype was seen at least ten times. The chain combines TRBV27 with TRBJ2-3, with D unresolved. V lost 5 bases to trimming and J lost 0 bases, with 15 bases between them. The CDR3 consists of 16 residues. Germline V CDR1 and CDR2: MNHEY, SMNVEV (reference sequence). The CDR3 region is CASSPLLGSSTDTQYF. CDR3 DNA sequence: TGTGCCAGCAGTCCGCTCCTAGGATCTAGCACAGATACGCAGTATTTT.

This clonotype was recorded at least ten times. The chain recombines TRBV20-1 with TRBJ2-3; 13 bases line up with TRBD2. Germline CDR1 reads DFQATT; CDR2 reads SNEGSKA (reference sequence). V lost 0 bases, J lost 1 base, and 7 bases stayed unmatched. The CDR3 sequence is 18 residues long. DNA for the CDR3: TGCAGTGCTAGAGATGGACTAGCGGGAGTGGGGGGCACAGATACGCAGTATTTT. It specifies CSARDGLAGVGGTDTQYF.

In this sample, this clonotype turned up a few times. CDR3 sequence: CASEGRTSGLSEQFF. CDR3 nucleotides: TGTGCCAGCGAGGGTAGGACTAGCGGCCTTTCAGAACAGTTCTTC. This chain uses TRBV7-9 with TRBJ2-1; TRBD2 matches at 10 bases. The CDR3 contains 15 residues. V shed 8 bases and J 13 bases; nucleotides not matched to a gene: 17. From germline, CDR1 is SEHNR and CDR2 FQNEAQ (reference sequence).

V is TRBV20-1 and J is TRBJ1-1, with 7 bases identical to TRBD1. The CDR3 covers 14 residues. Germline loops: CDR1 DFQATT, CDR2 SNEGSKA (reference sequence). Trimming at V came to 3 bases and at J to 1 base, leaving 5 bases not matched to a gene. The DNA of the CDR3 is TGCAGTGCTAGTTTGGGGACAGCGAACACTGAAGCTTTCTTT. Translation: CSASLGTANTEAFF.

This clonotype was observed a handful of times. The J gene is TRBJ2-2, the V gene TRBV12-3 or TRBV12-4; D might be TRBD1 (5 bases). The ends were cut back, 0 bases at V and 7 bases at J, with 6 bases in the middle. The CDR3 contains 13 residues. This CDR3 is CASSLATGGELFF. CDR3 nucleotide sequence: TGTGCCAGCAGTTTAGCCACAGGCGGGGAGCTGTTTTTT.

The CDR3 loop reads CSARVASGDYEQYF. DNA of the CDR3: TGCAGTGCTAGAGTGGCTAGCGGTGATTACGAGCAGTACTTC. The rearrangement uses TRBV20-1 and TRBJ2-7, with 7 bases matching TRBD2. The germline V gene has CDR1 DFQATT and CDR2 SNEGSKA (reference sequence). V trimming: 1 base; J trimming: 4 bases; junction bases outside the gene matches: 7. CDR3 length: 14 amino acids.

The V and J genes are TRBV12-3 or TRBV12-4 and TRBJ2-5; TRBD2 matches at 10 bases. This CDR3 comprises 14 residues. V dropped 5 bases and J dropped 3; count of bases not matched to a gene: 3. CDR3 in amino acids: CASSPGLAKETQYF. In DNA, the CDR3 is TGTGCCAGCAGTCCGGGACTAGCGAAAGAGACCCAGTACTTC.

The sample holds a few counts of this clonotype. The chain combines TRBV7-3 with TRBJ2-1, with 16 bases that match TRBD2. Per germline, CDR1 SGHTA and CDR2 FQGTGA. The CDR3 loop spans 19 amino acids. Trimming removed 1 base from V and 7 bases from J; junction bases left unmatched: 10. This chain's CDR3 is CASSLIVGWGLAGGNEQFF. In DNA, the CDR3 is TGTGCCAGCAGCTTAATAGTCGGGTGGGGACTAGCGGGAGGGAATGAGCAGTTCTTC.

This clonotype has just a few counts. The CDR3 DNA follows: TGCAGTGCTAGAGATAAGAGAGGGGCCTACGAGCAGTACTTC. This codes for CSARDKRGAYEQYF. The gene calls are TRBV20-1 and TRBJ2-7; D tentatively reads TRBD1 or TRBD2 (5 bases each). The length of the CDR3 is 14 residues. Trimming took 0 bases from V and 2 from J, leaving 11 bases between them. Per the germline V gene, CDR1 is DFQATT and CDR2 is SNEGSKA (reference sequence).

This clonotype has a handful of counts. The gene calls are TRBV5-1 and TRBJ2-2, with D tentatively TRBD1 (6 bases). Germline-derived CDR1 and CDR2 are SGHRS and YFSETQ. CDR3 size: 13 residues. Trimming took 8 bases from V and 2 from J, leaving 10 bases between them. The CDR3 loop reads CASNRDNTGELFF. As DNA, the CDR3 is TGCGCCAGTAACAGGGATAACACCGGGGAGCTGTTTTTT.

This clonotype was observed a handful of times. CDR3 protein: CASSPQAQGMSNQPQHF. The DNA of the CDR3 is TGTGCCAGCTCACCACAAGCACAGGGGATGAGCAATCAGCCCCAGCATTTT. The genes are TRBV18 and TRBJ1-5, with 7 nucleotides matching TRBD1. The CDR3 spans 17 residues. Germline trimming cut 1 base from V and 1 base from J; bases unmatched to any gene: 7. CDR1 KGHSH and CDR2 LQKENI come from the germline V gene.

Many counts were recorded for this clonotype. This CDR3 reads CASSLGGGKADTQYF. The CDR3 DNA is TGTGCCAGCAGTTTAGGGGGAGGGAAGGCAGATACGCAGTATTTT. The chain carries TRBV28 and TRBJ2-3, with 7 positions matching TRBD2. The germline gives CDR1 MDHEN, CDR2 SYDVKM. The V segment lost 2 bases and the J segment 4 bases; nucleotides outside the gene matches: 6. The CDR3 consists of 15 residues.

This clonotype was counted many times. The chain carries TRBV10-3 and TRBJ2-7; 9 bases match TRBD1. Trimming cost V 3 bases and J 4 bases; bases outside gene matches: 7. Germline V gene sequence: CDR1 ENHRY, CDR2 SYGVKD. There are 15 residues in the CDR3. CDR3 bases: TGTGCCATCAGTGACCACGGACAGGGGAGATACGAGCAGTACTTC. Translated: CAISDHGQGRYEQYF.

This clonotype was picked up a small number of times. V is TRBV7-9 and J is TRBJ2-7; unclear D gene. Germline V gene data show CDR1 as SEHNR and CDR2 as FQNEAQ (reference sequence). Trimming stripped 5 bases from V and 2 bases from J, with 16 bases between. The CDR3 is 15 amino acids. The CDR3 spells CASSPRAGATYEQYF. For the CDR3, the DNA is TGTGCCAGCAGCCCCAGAGCAGGCGCTACCTACGAGCAGTACTTC.